What follows is one T cell receptor beta chain and its context. The data were obtained in a study of blood T cell repertoires in COVID-19. As handled by the study authors: Reference gene primer amplification gave estimated nucleated cell counts. The assay was immunoSEQ multiplex PCR, and TCRdb's table has in-frame clones only and misses some. V and J calls and clone size are copied from that table; D and trimming were computed from the DNA. The table records about 250,000 clones, approximately 89% of them present only once. The CDR3 is 13 residues long. Germline CDR1 reads SQVTM; CDR2 reads ANQGSEA. V lost 4 bases, J lost 5 bases, and 14 bases lay in between.

This chain connects TRBV29-1 to TRBJ1-2, with D possibly TRBD1 on 6 matching bases. Sequencing was carried out using peripheral blood. This sequence was found in a woman between 25 and 40 years old with COVID-19, enrolled during active disease. In DNA, the CDR3 is TGCAGCGTTGGTGGGGGGGCAGGGTATGGCTACACCTTC. Its translation: CSVGGGAGYGYTF. The entire variable domain, with the rest obtained from reference TRBV29-1 and TRBJ1-2, is as follows: SAVISQKPSRDICQRGTSLTIQCQVDSQVTMMFWYRQQPGQSLTLIATANQGSEATYESGFVIDKFPISRPNLTFSTLTVSNMSPEDSSIYLCSVGGGAGYGYTFGSGTRLTVV.